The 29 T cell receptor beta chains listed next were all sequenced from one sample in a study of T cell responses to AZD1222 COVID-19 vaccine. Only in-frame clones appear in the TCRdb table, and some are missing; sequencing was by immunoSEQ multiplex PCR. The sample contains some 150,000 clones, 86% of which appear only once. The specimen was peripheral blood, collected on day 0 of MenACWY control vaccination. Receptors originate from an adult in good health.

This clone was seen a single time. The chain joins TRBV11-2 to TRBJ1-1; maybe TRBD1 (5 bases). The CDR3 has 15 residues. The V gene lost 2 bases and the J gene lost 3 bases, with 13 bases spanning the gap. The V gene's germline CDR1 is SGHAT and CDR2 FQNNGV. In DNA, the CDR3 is TGTGCCAGCAGCTTATTAGCGGGAGGGGACACTGAAGCTTTCTTT. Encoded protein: CASSLLAGGDTEAFF. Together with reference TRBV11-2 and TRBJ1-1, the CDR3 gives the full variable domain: EAGVAQSPRYKIIEKRQSVAFWCNPISGHATLYWYQQILGQGPKLLIQFQNNGVVDDSQLPKDRFSAERLKGVDSTLKIQPAKLEDSAVYLCASSLLAGGDTEAFFGQGTRLTVV.

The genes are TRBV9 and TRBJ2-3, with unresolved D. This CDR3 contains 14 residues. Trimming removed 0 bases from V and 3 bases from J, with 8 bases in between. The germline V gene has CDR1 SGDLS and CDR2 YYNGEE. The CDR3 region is CASSVVSTTDTQYF. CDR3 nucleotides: TGTGCCAGCAGCGTAGTGTCCACTACAGATACGCAGTATTTT. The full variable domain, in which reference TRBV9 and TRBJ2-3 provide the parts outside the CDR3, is DSGVTQTPKHLITATGQRVTLRCSPRSGDLSVYWYQQSLDQGLQFLIQYYNGEERAKGNILERFSAQQFPDLHSELNLSSLELGDSALYFCASSVVSTTDTQYFGPGTRLTVL.

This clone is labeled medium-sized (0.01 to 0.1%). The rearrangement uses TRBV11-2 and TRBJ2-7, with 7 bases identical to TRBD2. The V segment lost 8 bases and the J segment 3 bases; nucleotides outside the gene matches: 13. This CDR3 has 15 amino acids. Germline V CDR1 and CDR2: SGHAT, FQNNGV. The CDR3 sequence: CASLKEASGNYEQYF. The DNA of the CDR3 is TGTGCCAGCCTAAAAGAGGCTAGCGGCAACTACGAGCAGTACTTC.

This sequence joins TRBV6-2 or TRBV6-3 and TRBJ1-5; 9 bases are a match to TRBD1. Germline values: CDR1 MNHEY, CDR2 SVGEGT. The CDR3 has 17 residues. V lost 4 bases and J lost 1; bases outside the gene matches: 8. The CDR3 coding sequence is TGTGCCAGCAGTTCACGATACAGGGGGCTGAGCAATCAGCCCCAGCATTTT. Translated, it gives CASSSRYRGLSNQPQHF.

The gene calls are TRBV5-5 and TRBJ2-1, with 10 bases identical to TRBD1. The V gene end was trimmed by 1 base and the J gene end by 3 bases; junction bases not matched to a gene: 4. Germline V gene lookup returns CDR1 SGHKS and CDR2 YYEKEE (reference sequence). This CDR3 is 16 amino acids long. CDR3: CASSLSGTGVYNEQFF. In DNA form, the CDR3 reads TGTGCCAGCAGCTTGTCAGGGACAGGGGTCTACAATGAGCAGTTCTTC.

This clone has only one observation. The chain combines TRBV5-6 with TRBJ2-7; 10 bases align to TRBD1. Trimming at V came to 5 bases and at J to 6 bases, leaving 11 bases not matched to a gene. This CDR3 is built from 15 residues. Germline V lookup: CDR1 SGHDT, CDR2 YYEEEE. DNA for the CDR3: TGTGCCAGCAGATTTGGGACAGGGGTTCCTCTCGAGCAGTACGTC. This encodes CASRFGTGVPLEQYV.

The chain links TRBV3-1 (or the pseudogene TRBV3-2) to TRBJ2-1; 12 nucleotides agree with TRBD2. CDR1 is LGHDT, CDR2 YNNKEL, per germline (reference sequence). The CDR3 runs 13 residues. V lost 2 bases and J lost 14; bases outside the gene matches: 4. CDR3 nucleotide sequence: TGTGCCAGCAGCCAATCTAGCGGGGGGGCAAAGTTCTTC. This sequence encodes CASSQSSGGAKFF.

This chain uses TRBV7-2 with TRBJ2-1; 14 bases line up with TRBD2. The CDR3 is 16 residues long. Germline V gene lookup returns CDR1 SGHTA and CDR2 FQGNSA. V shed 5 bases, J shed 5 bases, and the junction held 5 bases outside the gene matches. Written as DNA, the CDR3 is TGTGCCAGCAGCCGGGGACTAGCGGGAGTCCACAATGAGCAGTTCTTC. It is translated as CASSRGLAGVHNEQFF.

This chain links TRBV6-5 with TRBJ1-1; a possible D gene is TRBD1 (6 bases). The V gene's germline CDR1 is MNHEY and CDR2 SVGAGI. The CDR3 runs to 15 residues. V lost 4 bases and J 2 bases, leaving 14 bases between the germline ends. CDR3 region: CASSSSSGGNTEAFF. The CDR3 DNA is TGTGCCAGCAGTTCTTCTTCGGGGGGCAACACTGAAGCTTTCTTT.

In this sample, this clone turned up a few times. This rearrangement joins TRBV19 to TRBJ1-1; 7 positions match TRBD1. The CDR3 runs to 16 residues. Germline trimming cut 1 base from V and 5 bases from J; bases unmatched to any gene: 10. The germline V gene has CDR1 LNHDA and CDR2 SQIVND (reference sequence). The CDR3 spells CASSIGATGRGTEAFF. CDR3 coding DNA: TGTGCCAGTAGTATAGGAGCGACAGGGCGGGGGACTGAAGCTTTCTTT.

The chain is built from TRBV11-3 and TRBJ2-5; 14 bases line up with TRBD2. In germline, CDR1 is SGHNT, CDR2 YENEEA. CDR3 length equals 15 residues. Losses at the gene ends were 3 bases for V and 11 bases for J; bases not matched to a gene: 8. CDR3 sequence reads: CASSLGRGTSGSQYF. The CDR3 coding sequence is TGTGCCAGCAGCTTGGGCCGCGGGACTAGCGGGAGTCAGTACTTC.

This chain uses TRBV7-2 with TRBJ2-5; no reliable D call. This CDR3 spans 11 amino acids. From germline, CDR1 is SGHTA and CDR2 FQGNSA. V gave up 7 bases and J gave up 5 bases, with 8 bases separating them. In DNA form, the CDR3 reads TGTGCCAGCACCTCAATGGAGACCCAGTACTTC. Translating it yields CASTSMETQYF. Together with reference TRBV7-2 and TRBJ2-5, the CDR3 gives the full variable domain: GAGVSQSPSNKVTEKGKDVELRCDPISGHTALYWYRQSLGQGLEFLIYFQGNSAPDKSGLPSDRFSAERTGGSVSTLTIQRTQQEDSAVYLCASTSMETQYFGPGTRLLVL.

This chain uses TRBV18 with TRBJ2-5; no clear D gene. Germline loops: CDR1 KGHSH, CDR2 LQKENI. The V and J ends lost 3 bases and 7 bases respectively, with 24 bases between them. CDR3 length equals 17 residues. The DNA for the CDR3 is TGTGCCAGCTCACCTTTCGATGGGGTTCAATTAAAGGGGACCCAGTACTTC. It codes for CASSPFDGVQLKGTQYF.

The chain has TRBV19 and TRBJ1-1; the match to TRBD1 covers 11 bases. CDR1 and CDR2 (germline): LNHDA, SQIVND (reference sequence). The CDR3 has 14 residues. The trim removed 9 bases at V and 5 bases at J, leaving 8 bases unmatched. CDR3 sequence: CASRDRGLGTEAFF. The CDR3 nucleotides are TGTGCCAGCCGGGACAGGGGGTTGGGGACTGAAGCTTTCTTT.

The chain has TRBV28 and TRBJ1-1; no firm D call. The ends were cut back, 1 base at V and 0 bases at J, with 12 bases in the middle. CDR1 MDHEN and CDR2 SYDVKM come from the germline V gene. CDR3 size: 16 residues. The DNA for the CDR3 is TGTGCCAGCAGTTTATCCGACCTTGTGCTGAACACTGAAGCTTTCTTT. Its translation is CASSLSDLVLNTEAFF.

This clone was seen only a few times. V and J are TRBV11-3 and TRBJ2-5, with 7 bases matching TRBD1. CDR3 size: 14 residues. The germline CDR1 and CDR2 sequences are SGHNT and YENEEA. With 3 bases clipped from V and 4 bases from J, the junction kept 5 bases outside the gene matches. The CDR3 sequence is CASSFDRAGETQYF. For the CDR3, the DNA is TGTGCCAGCAGCTTTGACAGGGCGGGAGAGACCCAGTACTTC.

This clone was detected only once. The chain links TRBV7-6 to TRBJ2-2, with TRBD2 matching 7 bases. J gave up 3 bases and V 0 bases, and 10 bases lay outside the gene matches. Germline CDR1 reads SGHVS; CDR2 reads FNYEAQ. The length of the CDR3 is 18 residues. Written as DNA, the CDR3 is TGTGCCAGCAGCTTAGCCCCAGGCGGCGGGGGATACACCGGGGAGCTGTTTTTT. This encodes CASSLAPGGGGYTGELFF.

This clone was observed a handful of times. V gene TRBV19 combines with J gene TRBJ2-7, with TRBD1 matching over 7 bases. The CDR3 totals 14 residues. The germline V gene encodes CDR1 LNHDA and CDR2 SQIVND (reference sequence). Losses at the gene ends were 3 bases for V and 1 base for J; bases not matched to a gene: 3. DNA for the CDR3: TGTGCCAGTAGTATTGAGGGGGCGTCCTACGAGCAGTACTTC. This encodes CASSIEGASYEQYF.

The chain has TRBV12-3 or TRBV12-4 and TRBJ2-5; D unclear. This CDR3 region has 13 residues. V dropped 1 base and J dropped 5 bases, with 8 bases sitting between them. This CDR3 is CASSLGAEETQYF. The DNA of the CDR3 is TGTGCCAGCAGTTTAGGGGCAGAGGAGACCCAGTACTTC.

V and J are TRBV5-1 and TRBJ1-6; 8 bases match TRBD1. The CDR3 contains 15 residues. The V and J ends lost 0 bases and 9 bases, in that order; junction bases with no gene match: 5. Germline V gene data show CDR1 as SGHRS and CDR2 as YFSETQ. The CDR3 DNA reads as TGCGCCAGCAGCTTGGCCCGGACAGGGCCTTCACCCCTCCACTTT. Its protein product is CASSLARTGPSPLHF.

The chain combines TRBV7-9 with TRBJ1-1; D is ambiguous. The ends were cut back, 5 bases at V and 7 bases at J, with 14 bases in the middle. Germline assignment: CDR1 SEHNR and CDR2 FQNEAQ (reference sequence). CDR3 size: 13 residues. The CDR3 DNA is TGTGCCAGCAGCGATATGGGGATTATTGAAGCTTTCTTT. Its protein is CASSDMGIIEAFF.

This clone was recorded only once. CDR3: CASSEFTSSRADTQYF. The CDR3 DNA follows: TGTGCCAGCAGTGAGTTCACAAGTTCTCGTGCAGATACGCAGTATTTT. The chain couples TRBV2 to TRBJ2-3; D uncertain. Trimming took 3 bases from V and 4 from J, leaving 17 bases between them. Per germline, CDR1 SNHLY and CDR2 FYNNEI. CDR3 length: 16 amino acids.

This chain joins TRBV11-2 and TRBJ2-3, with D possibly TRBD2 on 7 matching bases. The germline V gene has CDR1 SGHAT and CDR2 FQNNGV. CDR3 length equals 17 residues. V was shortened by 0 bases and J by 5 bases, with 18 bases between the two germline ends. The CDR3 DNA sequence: TGTGCCAGCAGCTTAGAGGGGGCACGGGGAGGGGTAGATACGCAGTATTTT. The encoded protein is CASSLEGARGGVDTQYF.

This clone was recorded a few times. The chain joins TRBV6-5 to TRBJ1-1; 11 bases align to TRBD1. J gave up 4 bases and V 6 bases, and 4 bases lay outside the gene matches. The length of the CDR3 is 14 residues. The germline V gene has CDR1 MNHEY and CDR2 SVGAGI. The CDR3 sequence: CASSRDRGGTEAFF. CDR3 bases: TGTGCCAGCAGCCGGGACAGGGGGGGCACTGAAGCTTTCTTT.

CDR3: CASSESKSRVGGYTF. The CDR3 DNA reads as TGCGCCAGCAGTGAGTCGAAGTCGAGGGTAGGAGGCTACACCTTC. This chain joins TRBV10-1 and TRBJ1-2; D is unclear. The CDR3 is made up of 15 amino acids. CDR1 is WNHNN and CDR2 is SYGVQD in the germline V gene (reference sequence). The ends were cut back, 0 bases at V and 8 bases at J, with 16 bases in the middle.

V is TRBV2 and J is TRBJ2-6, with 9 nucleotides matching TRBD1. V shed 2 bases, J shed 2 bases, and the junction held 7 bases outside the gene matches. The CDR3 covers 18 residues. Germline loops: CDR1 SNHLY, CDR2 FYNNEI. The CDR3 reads CASSELGQGFAGANVLTF. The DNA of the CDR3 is TGTGCCAGCAGTGAATTGGGACAGGGATTCGCTGGGGCCAACGTCCTGACTTTC.

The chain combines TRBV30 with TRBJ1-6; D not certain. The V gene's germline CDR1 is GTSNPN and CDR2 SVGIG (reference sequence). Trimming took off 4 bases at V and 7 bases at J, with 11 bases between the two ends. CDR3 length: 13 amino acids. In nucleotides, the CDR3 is TGTGCCTGGATGGTGACTTGGAATTCACCCCTCCACTTT. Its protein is CAWMVTWNSPLHF.

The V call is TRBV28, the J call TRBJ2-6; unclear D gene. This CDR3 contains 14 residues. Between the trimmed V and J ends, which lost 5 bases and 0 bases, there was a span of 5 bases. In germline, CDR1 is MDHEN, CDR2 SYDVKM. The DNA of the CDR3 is TGTGCCAGCAGTCCCCGCTCTGGGGCCAACGTCCTGACTTTC. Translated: CASSPRSGANVLTF.

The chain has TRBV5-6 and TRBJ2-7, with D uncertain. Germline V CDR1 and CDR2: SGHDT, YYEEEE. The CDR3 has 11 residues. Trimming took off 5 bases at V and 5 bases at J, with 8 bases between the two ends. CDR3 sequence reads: CASSLADEQYF. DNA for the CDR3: TGTGCCAGCAGTCTGGCGGACGAGCAGTACTTC. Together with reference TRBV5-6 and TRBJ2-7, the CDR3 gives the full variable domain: DAGVTQSPTHLIKTRGQQVTLRCSPKSGHDTVSWYQQALGQGPQFIFQYYEEEERQRGNFPDRFSGHQFPNYSSELNVNALLLGDSALYLCASSLADEQYFGPGTRLTVT.